These 12 T cell receptor beta chains were sequenced from one sample in a study of cytomegalovirus exposure and HLA in healthy donors. The PCR made use of 60 Vbeta and 13 Jbeta primers. TCRdb's table, derived via immunoSEQ multiplex PCR, lists solely in-frame clones and lacks some. This sample has roughly 130,000 clones; 60% to 85% occur once, and the top ten carry about 0.94%. The sequencing input was PBMCs. These receptors were obtained from a human donor in good health.

A note on this clone: At one end, the junction sequence differs from germline, possibly due to a read error. The genes are TRBV7-9 and TRBJ1-1; no clear D gene. The CDR3 has 12 residues. Per the germline V gene, CDR1 is SEHNR and CDR2 is FQNEAQ (reference sequence). The CDR3 sequence: CSSSLSDTEAFF. The CDR3, as DNA: TGTTCCAGCAGCTTATCAGACACTGAAGCTTTCTTT.

The rearrangement joins TRBV15 to TRBJ1-2; D perhaps matches TRBD1 (6 bases). Germline CDR1 reads LNHNV; CDR2 reads YYDKDF (reference sequence). Trimming removed 0 bases at V and 8 bases at J, with 16 bases between. This CDR3 region has 15 residues. CDR3 in DNA: TGTGCCACCAGCAGAGATTATGCATATCAGGGGGGCTACACCTTC. Its translation is CATSRDYAYQGGYTF.

The CDR3 coding sequence is TGTGCCAGCAGTTTATCACTCCTTTATAGCAATCAGCCCCAGCATTTT. It specifies CASSLSLLYSNQPQHF. The chain recombines TRBV27 with TRBJ1-5; D not certain. Deletions cut 0 bases from V and 0 bases from J, with 9 bases between. This CDR3 spans 16 amino acids. The germline gives CDR1 MNHEY, CDR2 SMNVEV (reference sequence).

This clone came up a few times. The junction shows a germline mismatch at one end, possibly a read error. The rearrangement uses TRBV9 and TRBJ1-1; D might be TRBD1 (6 bases). Germline CDR1 reads SGDLS; CDR2 reads YYNGEE. This CDR3 has 12 residues. The CDR3 region is CASSVGRQDVSF. The CDR3 DNA follows: TGTGCCAGCAGCGTTGGGAGACAGGATGTCTCATTT.

The V gene is TRBV7-6, the J gene TRBJ1-6; perhaps TRBD1 as D (6 bases). The V and J ends lost 0 bases and 10 bases respectively, with 10 bases between them. The CDR3 contains 14 residues. Germline CDR1 is SGHVS and CDR2 is FNYEAQ. The CDR3 region is CASSLADSTSPLHF. In DNA, the CDR3 is TGTGCCAGCAGCTTAGCGGACAGCACATCACCCCTCCACTTT. The whole variable domain, remainder taken from reference TRBV7-6 and TRBJ1-6, is GAGVSQSPRYKVTKRGQDVALRCDPISGHVSLYWYRQALGQGPEFLTYFNYEAQQDKSGLPNDRFSAERPEGSISTLTIQRTEQRDSAMYRCASSLADSTSPLHFGNGTRLTVT.

The CDR3 is CASRSGTGLYEQYF. The CDR3 nucleotides read TGTGCCAGCAGGTCCGGGACAGGGCTCTACGAGCAGTACTTC. V gene TRBV28 combines with J gene TRBJ2-7; the match to TRBD1 covers 9 bases. V gave up 6 bases and J gave up 3 bases; unmatched junction bases: 6. The germline gives CDR1 MDHEN, CDR2 SYDVKM. The CDR3 spans 14 residues.

The chain is built from TRBV7-9 and TRBJ2-7, with unresolved D. This CDR3 has 14 residues. Germline V gene sequence: CDR1 SEHNR, CDR2 FQNEAQ (reference sequence). V dropped 1 base and J dropped 3 bases, with 10 bases sitting between them. The DNA for the CDR3 is TGTGCCAGCAGCTTAGGAAGTAGCTTCTACGAGCAGTACTTC. It yields the protein CASSLGSSFYEQYF.

The rearrangement links TRBV4-1 to TRBJ2-1; 7 bases line up with TRBD1. The CDR3 has 15 amino acids. CDR1 is MGHRA, CDR2 YSYEKL, per germline. Unmatched junction bases numbered 5, after V lost 4 bases and J lost 2 bases. The chain's CDR3 is CASSPGGPTYNEQFF. The CDR3 DNA reads TGCGCCAGCAGCCCAGGGGGACCGACCTACAATGAGCAGTTCTTC.

The J gene is TRBJ1-2, the V gene TRBV7-8; D is unresolved. CDR1 and CDR2 from the germline V gene are SGHVS and FQNEAQ. With 2 bases removed from V and 4 bases from J, the gap between germline ends came to 14 bases. This CDR3 spans 15 amino acids. DNA of the CDR3: TGTGCCAGCAGCTTAAATACACCGGAGATCTATGGCTACACCTTC. This gives the protein CASSLNTPEIYGYTF. Full variable domain (remainder filled in from reference TRBV7-8 and TRBJ1-2): GAGVSQSPRYKVAKRGQDVALRCDPISGHVSLFWYQQALGQGPEFLTYFQNEAQLDKSGLPSDRFFAERPEGSVSTLKIQRTQQEDSAVYLCASSLNTPEIYGYTFGSGTRLTVV.

Concerning this clone: The junction departs from the called germline gene at one end, perhaps through a read error. This chain connects TRBV7-2 to TRBJ1-2; TRBD1 is a possible D gene (6 bases). Germline CDR1 SGHTA, CDR2 FQGNSA. The CDR3 loop spans 13 amino acids. In DNA, the CDR3 is TGTGCCAGCAGCATAGCAGGGGAGGATGGCTACACCTTC. Its translation: CASSIAGEDGYTF.

J is TRBJ1-2 and V is TRBV11-2, with D unclear. V lost 1 base, J lost 2 bases, and 5 bases lay in between. Germline CDR1 is SGHAT and CDR2 is FQNNGV. The CDR3 is 13 amino acids. Here the CDR3 DNA reads TGTGCCAGCAGCTTAGTACAGAACTATGGCTACACCTTC. Amino acid sequence: CASSLVQNYGYTF.

V and J are TRBV10-1 and TRBJ1-6; 8 bases match TRBD1. Germline V CDR1 and CDR2: WNHNN, SYGVQD (reference sequence). This CDR3 comprises 13 residues. The trim removed 8 bases at V and 8 bases at J, leaving 5 bases unmatched. Here the CDR3 DNA reads TGCGCCAGCTATAGGGGACAGGATTCACCCCTCCACTTT. This encodes CASYRGQDSPLHF.